This TCR beta chain appears in the sequencing data of a study of T cell repertoires in aging, cancer and after chemotherapy (dated by TCRdb to the late 2010s). Some background on the complete study: Donors spanned six age groups from 30 or younger to 70 or older, with at least three individuals per group. The cohort comprised about 220 cancer patients, roughly 90 with hematological and approximately 120 with solid cancers, plus 95 healthy donors as a reference group. The full dataset contained several million TCR reads. The study profiled peripheral blood TCR beta repertoires from healthy donors and cancer patients to examine immunoaging and T cell reconstitution after chemotherapy. Control TCR repertoires from healthy donors were recorded across several months to years, and re-sampling revealed clear clonal overlap.

Overall results and qualifications from the work: In healthy donors, the drop in TCR diversity with age came mainly from a loss of richness, whereas in cancer patients a loss of evenness also played a part. Median generation probability increased over the chemotherapy interval in both cancer cohorts, suggesting repertoire reconstitution through rebound thymic output. Compared with age-matched healthy donors, untreated patients with hematological or solid cancers had significantly lower TCR diversity and higher clonality in blood. It was noted by the authors that conclusions about immunological memory after chemotherapy cannot be drawn from the repertoire data.

CDR1 SGHRS and CDR2 YFSETQ were looked up in the germline V gene. The germline V end is reduced by 0 bases and the J end by 1 base; junction bases left unmatched: 6. The CDR3 holds 16 amino acids from the cysteine to the phenylalanine. Here the CDR3 DNA is all that survives: 48 bases in frame from base 1. TCR beta rearrangements were amplified from genomic DNA isolated from peripheral blood, not from sorted cells or RNA. The table lists this clonotype with a few counts. Its antigen is still unknown. No clone much larger than this one lies a single base away; base qualities are absent. Rearranged TRB sequences spanning V, D and J segments were amplified in a multiplex touch-down PCR with a mixed TRB-A/B primer pool. Illumina adapters and sample indices were attached to the amplicons in two consecutive PCR reactions using Phusion HS II polymerase. After gel purification with the NucleoSpin Gel and PCR Clean-up kit, the amplicons were checked using Qubit and an Agilent 2100 Bioanalyzer. Sequencing of libraries was carried out on an Illumina MiSeq in 600-cycle, single-indexed, paired-end runs. In the paper's pipeline: MiXCR versions 2.12 and 3.0.5 were used to process the TRB sequences. Each unique CDR3 nucleotide sequence counted as one clone, and only productive sequences with at least two reads were retained. Repertoire metrics included Shannon diversity, evenness, clonality (one minus evenness), and alpha-parameterized diversity profiles from alpha 0 to 5. The IGoR algorithm was used to compute generation probabilities of clones in paired pre- and post-chemotherapy samples. TCRdb redid the processing of the public reads, applying fastp at Q25 and MiXCR, and retained in-frame beta chains. When rows share a CDR3 protein, they turn into one entry using the most common DNA and genes. The V and J calls shown here were made by TCRdb, not taken from the authors' results. A total of about 11,000 distinct CDR3 sequences appear in this sample, less than 30% of them only once. Of the sample, under 2.5% falls within the top ten clones.

The receptor's source is a human donor in good health. Sequencing was performed on blood. This chain is built from TRBV5-1 and TRBJ2-7; 8 central bases correspond to TRBD1. The CDR3 here reads CASSLATGGRSYEQYF. The DNA sequence is as follows: TGCGCCAGCAGCTTGGCCACAGGGGGGCGATCCTACGAGCAGTACTTC. The variable domain in full, with residues beyond the CDR3 obtained from the reference TRBV5-1 and TRBJ2-7 genes, is KAGVTQTPRYLIKTRGQQVTLSCSPISGHRSVSWYQQTPGQGLQFLFEYFSETQRNKGNFPGRFSGRQFSNSRSEMNVSTLELGDSALYLCASSLATGGRSYEQYFGPGTRLTVT.